This T cell receptor beta chain comes out of a study of T cell responses to AZD1222 COVID-19 vaccine. Study-level points and caveats: A mostly white British donor set with more females was recruited, and clonal diversity was possibly underestimated.

This CDR3 comprises 17 residues. The germline CDR1 and CDR2 sequences are SGHTA and FQGNSA. V shed 5 bases, J shed 4 bases, and the junction held 10 bases outside the gene matches. Method: immunoSEQ multiplex PCR; TCRdb's copy keeps in-frame clones and lacks some. This table holds about 75,000 clones, around 88% found once. This clone is medium-sized in the sample. As yet, its antigen is unknown. This rearrangement joins TRBV7-2 to TRBJ1-6; 8 nucleotides match TRBD1. This sample comprised peripheral blood, obtained 28 days after the second dose of the MenACWY control vaccine. This clonotype was sampled from an adult who received the MenACWY meningococcal vaccine as a control. The CDR3 DNA sequence: TGTGCCAGCAGCCCAGGACAGGGAGGGGGTTATAATTCACCCCTCCACTTT. Its translation: CASSPGQGGGYNSPLHF. The complete variable domain, with remaining parts taken from reference TRBV7-2 and TRBJ1-6, reads GAGVSQSPSNKVTEKGKDVELRCDPISGHTALYWYRQSLGQGLEFLIYFQGNSAPDKSGLPSDRFSAERTGGSVSTLTIQRTQQEDSAVYLCASSPGQGGGYNSPLHFGNGTRLTVT.